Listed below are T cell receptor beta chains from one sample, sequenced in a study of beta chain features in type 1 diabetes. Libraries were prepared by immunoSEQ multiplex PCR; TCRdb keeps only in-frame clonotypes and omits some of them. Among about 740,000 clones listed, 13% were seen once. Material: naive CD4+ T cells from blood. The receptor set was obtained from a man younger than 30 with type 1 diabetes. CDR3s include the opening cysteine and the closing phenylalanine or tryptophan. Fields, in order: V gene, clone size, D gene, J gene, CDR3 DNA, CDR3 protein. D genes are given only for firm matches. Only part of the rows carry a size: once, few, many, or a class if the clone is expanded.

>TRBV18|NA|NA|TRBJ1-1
TGTGCCAGCTCACTTCTCGGAAGCACTGAAGCTTTCTTT
CASSLLGSTEAFF
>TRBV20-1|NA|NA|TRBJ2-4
TGCAGTGCTAAGGACTTGAACATTCAGTACTTC
CSAKDLNIQYF
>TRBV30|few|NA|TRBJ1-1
TGTGCCTGGAGCCGGGACGGCAACACTGAAGCTTTCTTT
CAWSRDGNTEAFF
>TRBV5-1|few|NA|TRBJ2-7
TGCGCCAGCAGCTTGGGTCCCGAGAGCTCCTACGAGCAGTACTTC
CASSLGPESSYEQYF
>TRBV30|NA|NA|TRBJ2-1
TGTGCCTGGAGTGGGTATAGGAATGAGCAGTTCTTC
CAWSGYRNEQFF
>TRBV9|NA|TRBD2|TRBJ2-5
TGTGCCAGCAGCCCGACTAGCCGCGAAGAGACCCAGTACTTC
CASSPTSREETQYF
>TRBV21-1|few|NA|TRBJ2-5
TGTGCCAGCAGCAAAGCTCCGGGACTAGCGGTGGAAGAGACCCAGTACTTC
CASSKAPGLAVEETQYF
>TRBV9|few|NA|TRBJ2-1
TGTGCCAGCAGCGCTCGTCTCCAGACAAATGAGCAGTTCTTC
CASSARLQTNEQFF
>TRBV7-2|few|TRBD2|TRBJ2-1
TGTGCCAGCAGCTTAGGACTAGCGGGGGACGATGAGCAGTTCTTC
CASSLGLAGDDEQFF
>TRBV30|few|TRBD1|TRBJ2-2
TGTGCCAGAACAGGGGGCCCAAACACCGGGGAGCTGTTTTTT
CARTGGPNTGELFF
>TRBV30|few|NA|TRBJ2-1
TGTGCCTTAGGGCAGAGCTCCTACAATGAGCAGTTCTTC
CALGQSSYNEQFF
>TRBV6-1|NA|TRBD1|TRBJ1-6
TGTGCCAGCAGGGGGACAGGGAGACTACCATTCCACTTT
CASRGTGRLPFHF
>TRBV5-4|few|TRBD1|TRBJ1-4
TGTGCCAGCAGCCTAACAGGGGCGACTAATGAAAAACTGTTTTTT
CASSLTGATNEKLFF
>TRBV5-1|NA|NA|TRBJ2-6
TGCGCCAGCAGCTTGGTTTCGCTTTCTGGGGCCAACGTCCTGACTTTC
CASSLVSLSGANVLTF
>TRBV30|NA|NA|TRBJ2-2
TGTGCCTGGAGTGTCCAGGGAACCGGGGAGCTGTTTTTT
CAWSVQGTGELFF
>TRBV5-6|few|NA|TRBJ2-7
TGTGCCAGCAGCTTGGAACGAACCGAGCAGTACTTC
CASSLERTEQYF
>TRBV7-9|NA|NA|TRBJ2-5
TGTGCCAGCAGCCCGCGTGGAGGTGGACCCCAAGAGACCCAGTACTTC
CASSPRGGGPQETQYF
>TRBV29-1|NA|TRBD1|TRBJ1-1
TGCAGCGTTGAGGCACAAGGACAGGGTGAAGCTTTCTTT
CSVEAQGQGEAFF
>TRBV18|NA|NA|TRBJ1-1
TGTGCCAGCTCACCACCATCGGGGGGCACTGAAGCTTTCTTT
CASSPPSGGTEAFF
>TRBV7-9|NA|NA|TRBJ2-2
TGTGCCAGCAGCTTAGTAAGGGATTCAGGGGAGCTGTTTTTT
CASSLVRDSGELFF
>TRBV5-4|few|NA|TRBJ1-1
TGTGCCAGGGGGACTGACATGAACACTGAAGCTTTCTTT
CARGTDMNTEAFF
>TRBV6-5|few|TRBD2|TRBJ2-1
TGTGCCAGCAGTTACCCGGGGACTAGCGCGAACAATGAGCAGTTCTTC
CASSYPGTSANNEQFF
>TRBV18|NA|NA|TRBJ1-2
TGTGCCAGCTCACCTGGGGAGGTCGTCGACTATGGCTACACCTTC
CASSPGEVVDYGYTF
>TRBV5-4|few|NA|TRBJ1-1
TGTGCCAGCAGCTTGCAGGGTGTCCCTGAAGCTTTCTTT
CASSLQGVPEAFF
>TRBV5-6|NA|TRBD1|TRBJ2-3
TGTGCCAGCAGCGCCTGGGACAGGCCTAGCACAGATACGCAGTATTTT
CASSAWDRPSTDTQYF
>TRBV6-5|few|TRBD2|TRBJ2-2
TGTGCCAGCAGGGTAGCGGGGGGGTCCCCCGGGGAGCTGTTTTTT
CASRVAGGSPGELFF
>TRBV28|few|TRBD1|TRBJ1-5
TGTGCCAGCAGTCCAGGGGGCCTAAGCAATCAGCCCCAGCATTTT
CASSPGGLSNQPQHF
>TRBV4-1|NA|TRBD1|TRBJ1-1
TGCGCCAGCAGCCTTGACAGGGCCGGGGACACTGAAGCTTTCTTT
CASSLDRAGDTEAFF
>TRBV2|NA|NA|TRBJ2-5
TGTGCCAGCAATGAGGGGCCAGCGGCCCAGTACTTC
CASNEGPAAQYF
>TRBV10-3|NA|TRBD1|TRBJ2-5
TGTGCCACCAAGGGGGCGGGTGGGGAGACCCAGTACTTC
CATKGAGGETQYF
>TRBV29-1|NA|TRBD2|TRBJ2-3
TGCAGCGCTACAGCGGGGGGGGGCACAGATACGCAGTATTTT
CSATAGGGTDTQYF
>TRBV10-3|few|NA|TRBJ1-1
TGTGCCATCAGTTTCGAACCGAACACTGAAGCTTTCTTT
CAISFEPNTEAFF
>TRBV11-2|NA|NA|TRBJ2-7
TGTGCCAGCAGCTTAGACAGGGCCAACTCCTTCTCCTACGAGCAGTACTTC
CASSLDRANSFSYEQYF
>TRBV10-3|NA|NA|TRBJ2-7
TGTGCCATCAGACAGGGTCCCGGCTCCTACGAGCAGTACTTC
CAIRQGPGSYEQYF
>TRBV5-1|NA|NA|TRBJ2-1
TGCGCCAGCAGCTTGGCCGGGGTGTCCAATGAGCAGTTCTTC
CASSLAGVSNEQFF